This T cell receptor beta chain was identified in a study of T cells in Graves' hyperthyroidism and ophthalmopathy. Study in general: Upon initial diagnosis and before any treatment, peripheral blood was collected.

Regions amplified from RNA transcripts were the TCR beta CDR3 regions. During a first-round RT-PCR of the TCR CDR3, the HTBI primer set was used. One entry per CDR3 protein results from TCRdb running MiXCR on the multiplex PCR reads. The table has fewer than 450,000 distinct CDR3 sequences, 12% to 15% seen once. The germline gives CDR1 MNHEY, CDR2 SMNVEV (reference sequence). CDR3 length: 14 residues. V lost 0 bases to trimming and J lost 7 bases, with 7 bases between them. Many counts were recorded for this clonotype. The antigen is not known. Study findings and constraints: Stable hyperthyroidism was separated from ophthalmopathy by a model based on 13 V-J features.

Clinical Activity Scores of at least 3, NOSPECS grades of at least 4 and durations under 3 months characterized ophthalmopathy patients. Orbital computed tomography and thyroid ultrasound, together with serum TRAb and thyroxine and clinical symptoms, were used for diagnoses. This receptor was taken from a woman aged 60-75 years with Graves' ophthalmopathy. The V call is TRBV27, the J call TRBJ1-6, with D unresolved. Sequenced: blood. The CDR3 nucleotides are TGTGCCAGCAGTTTATCGGCCTTGAATTCACCCCTCCACTTT. Its translation: CASSLSALNSPLHF.